This entry is about one T cell receptor beta chain. These data belong to a study of blood T cell repertoires in COVID-19. Whole-study context: Acute and convalescent COVID-19 samples came from the United States, Italy and Spain. The analysed material was cDNA or gDNA that came from T cells, B-cell-depleted T cells, or PBMCs.

The CDR3 totals 14 residues. V dropped 7 bases and J dropped 8 bases, with 17 bases sitting between them. The germline V gene has CDR1 MGHRA and CDR2 YSYEKL. Per the study methods: The assay estimated nucleated cells by amplifying reference gene primers. Sequenced by immunoSEQ multiplex PCR; TCRdb stores in-frame clones only, minus some. V, J and clone size were drawn from that table, and D and trimming were deduced from the DNA. The sample has about 150,000 clones, 80% to 90% seen once; the top ten hold 15%. Sequencing was performed on peripheral blood. This receptor was taken from a woman aged 40 to 50 with acute or convalescent COVID-19. The rearrangement links TRBV4-1 to TRBJ1-4; D is perhaps TRBD1 (6 bases). The CDR3 sequence is CASMGPGHNEKLFF. DNA of the CDR3: TGCGCCAGCATGGGGCCGGGACACAACGAAAAACTGTTTTTT.